This entry is about one TCR beta chain. This CDR3 is 16 amino acids long. The trim removed 0 bases at V and 4 bases at J, leaving 9 bases unmatched. Germline V gene lookup returns CDR1 MNHEY and CDR2 SVGAGI. In the original processing: Amplifying reference gene primers gave estimates of nucleated cell counts. Generated by immunoSEQ multiplex PCR, the TCRdb table keeps only in-frame clones and is missing some. The DNA gave D and trimming, while V, J and clone size come from that table. The table shows 50,000 to 65,000 clones, with roughly 79% occurring only once. These data come from a study of blood T cell repertoires in COVID-19. The overall study: Both acute and convalescent COVID-19 samples were obtained from the United States, Italy and Spain. Nucleic acid was either cDNA or gDNA, and it came from T cells, B-cell-depleted T cells, or PBMCs.

Specimen: peripheral blood. The V and J genes are TRBV6-5 and TRBJ2-7; 7 bases match TRBD1. The clonotype originates from a woman aged 55-70 years with acute or convalescent COVID-19. CDR3 nucleotides: TGTGCCAGCAGTTACTCGGGCAGGGGGTTGGGATACGAGCAGTACTTC. This translates into CASSYSGRGLGYEQYF.